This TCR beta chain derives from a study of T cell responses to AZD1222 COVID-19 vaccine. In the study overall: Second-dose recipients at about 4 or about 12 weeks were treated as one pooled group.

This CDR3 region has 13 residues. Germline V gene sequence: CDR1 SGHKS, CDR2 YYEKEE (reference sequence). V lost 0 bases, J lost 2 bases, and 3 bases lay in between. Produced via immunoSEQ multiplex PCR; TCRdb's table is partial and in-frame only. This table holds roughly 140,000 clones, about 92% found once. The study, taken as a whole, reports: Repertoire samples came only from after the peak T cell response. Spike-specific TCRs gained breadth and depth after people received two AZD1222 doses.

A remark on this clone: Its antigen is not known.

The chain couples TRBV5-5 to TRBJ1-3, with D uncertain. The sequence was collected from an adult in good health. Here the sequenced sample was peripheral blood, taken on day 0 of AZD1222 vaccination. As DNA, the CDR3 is TGTGCCAGCAGCTTGGGCCCTGGAAACACCATATATTTT. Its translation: CASSLGPGNTIYF.